This TCR beta chain was identified during a study of Graves' ophthalmopathy and Graves' hyperthyroidism. The CDR3 has 14 residues. Germline V gene lookup returns CDR1 GTSNPN and CDR2 SVGIG (reference sequence). With 4 bases removed from V and 2 bases from J, the gap between germline ends came to 15 bases. The authors amplified TCR beta CDR3 regions, and they did so from RNA transcripts for repertoire sequencing. Second-round multiplex PCR followed a first-round RT-PCR using HTBI primers. Each CDR3 protein is one row after TCRdb ran MiXCR on the multiplex PCR reads. This sample yields just over 600,000 distinct CDR3 sequences, of which over 20% are seen a single time; approximately 6.5% belongs to the top ten. This clonotype was seen a handful of times.

The chain employs TRBV30 and TRBJ2-7, with D possibly being TRBD1 (5 bases). The sequence came from a young woman with stable Graves' hyperthyroidism. Some clones in this sample may be carry-over from other donors' samples. Input material: peripheral blood. The CDR3 is CAWTTHRQPYEQYF. The DNA of the CDR3 is TGTGCCTGGACGACCCATAGACAGCCCTACGAGCAGTACTTC.